This is a list of T cell receptor beta chains from one sample in a study of spatial heterogeneity in lung cancer. MiXCR, run by TCRdb on the 5' RACE reads, gives a single entry per CDR3 protein. The table shows some 110,000 distinct CDR3 sequences, with 12% occurring only once. The material sequenced was PBMCs, taken at follow-up. These receptor sequences come from a male donor with early-stage non-small cell lung cancer. Both conserved end residues are part of each CDR3. The D gene is left open where the match is weak. Expanded clones get a size class; other rows say once, few or many, or leave the size out.

j_call	d_call	clone_size	v_call	cdr3_aa	cdr3_nt
TRBJ1-4	NA	NA	TRBV7-3	CASSSQGLEDGKLFF	TGTGCCAGCAGCTCCCAGGGACTGGAGGACGGAAAACTGTTTTTT
TRBJ2-7	TRBD1	few	TRBV10-3	CAISWDRGYEQYF	TGTGCCATCAGTTGGGACAGGGGCTACGAGCAGTACTTC
TRBJ1-2	NA	few	TRBV6-2/TRBV6-3	CASSYGERSNYGYTF	TGTGCCAGCAGTTATGGTGAGAGATCTAACTATGGCTACACCTTC
TRBJ1-5	NA	few	TRBV7-9	CASSLGGNVEPQHF	TGTGCCAGCAGCTTAGGAGGGAACGTCGAGCCCCAGCATTTT
TRBJ1-5	NA	many	TRBV20-1	CSARDSPRPQHF	TGCAGTGCTAGAGATTCCCCGAGGCCCCAGCATTTT
TRBJ2-3	NA	NA	TRBV11-1	CASSLDRITDTQYF	TGTGCCAGCAGCTTAGACAGGATCACAGATACGCAGTATTTT
TRBJ1-1	NA	NA	TRBV19	CASSISRWDTEAFF	TGTGCCAGTAGTATCTCCCGCTGGGACACTGAAGCTTTCTTT
TRBJ1-5	TRBD1	many	TRBV29-1	CSVAEQGDQPQHF	TGCAGCGTTGCCGAGCAGGGGGATCAGCCCCAGCATTTT
TRBJ2-5	NA	NA	TRBV6-2/TRBV6-3	CASSYSAVGTQYF	TGTGCCAGCAGTTACTCGGCGGTGGGGACCCAGTACTTC
TRBJ1-1	NA	few	TRBV6-5	CATTGRNTEAFF	TGTGCCACCACAGGGAGGAACACTGAAGCTTTCTTT
TRBJ1-1	TRBD1	NA	TRBV7-2	CASSASGQGRTEAFF	TGTGCCAGCAGCGCTTCGGGACAGGGGAGGACTGAAGCTTTCTTT